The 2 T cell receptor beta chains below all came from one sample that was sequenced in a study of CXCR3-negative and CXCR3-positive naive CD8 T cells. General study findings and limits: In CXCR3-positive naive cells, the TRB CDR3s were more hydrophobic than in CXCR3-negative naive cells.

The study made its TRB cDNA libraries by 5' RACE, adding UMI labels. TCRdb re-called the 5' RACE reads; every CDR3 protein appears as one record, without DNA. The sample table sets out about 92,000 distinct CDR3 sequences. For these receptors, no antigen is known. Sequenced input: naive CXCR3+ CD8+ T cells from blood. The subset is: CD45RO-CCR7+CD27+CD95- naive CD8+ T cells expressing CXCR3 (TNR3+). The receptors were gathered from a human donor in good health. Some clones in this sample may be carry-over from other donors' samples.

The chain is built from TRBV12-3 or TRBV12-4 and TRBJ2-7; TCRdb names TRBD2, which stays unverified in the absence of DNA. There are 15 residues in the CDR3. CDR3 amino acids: CASSPTGTSGYEQYF.

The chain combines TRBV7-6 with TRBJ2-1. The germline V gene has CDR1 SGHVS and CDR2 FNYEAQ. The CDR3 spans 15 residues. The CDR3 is CASSLGRGSYNEQFF.